This TCR beta chain was found in a study of Ad26.COV2.S vaccination and SARS-CoV-2 variants. Study as a whole: In the study, Ad26.COV2.S was injected intramuscularly once, or twice 56 days apart. General study findings and limits: The study found similar non-spike TCR breadth in vaccine and placebo recipients. Responses of spike-specific T cells (both CD8+ and CD4+) reportedly showed substantial breadth after vaccination. Total responses of T cells may have been underestimated by the analyses of TCR breadth and depth.

The CDR3 extends over 15 amino acids. Trimming removed 4 bases from V and 1 base from J, with 12 bases in between. Germline CDR1 reads MNHEY; CDR2 reads SMNVEV (reference sequence). Documented treatment: over 15 received Ad26.COV2.S at low or high dose, single or two shots; 5 received placebo; per-sample allocation not given. Collection of samples fell on day 63 after the first vaccine or placebo injection. Worth noting for this clone: The antigen remains undetermined.

TCRdb keeps only in-frame clones here, not all; method: immunoSEQ multiplex PCR. Of under 500,000 clones in the sample, about 92% were seen once. The sequencing used peripheral blood, collected in a trial of Ad26.COV2.S vaccine versus placebo. This sequence originates from a person aged 18-65 years who received the Ad26.COV2.S COVID-19 vaccine or a placebo. The genes are TRBV27 and TRBJ2-3; perhaps TRBD2 as D (6 bases). The CDR3 loop is CASSWRGLGTDTQYF. DNA of the CDR3: TGTGCCAGCAGTTGGCGGGGCCTGGGCACAGATACGCAGTATTTT.